Here is one T cell receptor beta chain with its context. Its matching antigen is unknown. This PCR relied on a set of 60 Vbeta primers and 13 Jbeta primers. This table comes from immunoSEQ multiplex PCR, and its TCRdb copy is limited to in-frame clones, with some not included. This sample has approximately 190,000 clones; around 78% occur once, and the top ten carry roughly 13%. These data come from a study of cytomegalovirus exposure and HLA in healthy donors. Study-level background: Out of 180 million or so T cells, an earlier analysis found about 120 million unique TCR beta sequences in total. As released early, the data held about 85 million unique TCRs from HLA-typed donors. Findings of the study overall: Relative to equally common others, HLA-associated TCR beta chains showed greater clonal expansion in a later analysis.

Healthy individuals who donated bone marrow served as the donors. The junction had 5 bases not matched to a gene; V was cut back by 3 bases and J by 4 bases. This CDR3 is built from 14 residues. Per germline, CDR1 SGHNT and CDR2 YYREEE (reference sequence). The source of this sequence is a young woman in good health and CMV-seropositive. The sample comprised PBMCs. This chain uses TRBV5-4 with TRBJ1-1; 8 nucleotides match TRBD1. The CDR3 spells CASSSMTGATEAFF. The CDR3 bases are TGTGCCAGCAGCTCGATGACAGGGGCCACTGAAGCTTTCTTT. The complete variable domain, with remaining parts taken from reference TRBV5-4 and TRBJ1-1, reads ETGVTQSPTHLIKTRGQQVTLRCSSQSGHNTVSWYQQALGQGPQFIFQYYREEENGRGNFPPRFSGLQFPNYSSELNVNALELDDSALYLCASSSMTGATEAFFGQGTRLTVV.